One sample yielded the 9 T cell receptor beta chains listed below, sequenced in a study of blood T cell repertoires in COVID-19. TCRdb's table, derived via immunoSEQ multiplex PCR, lists solely in-frame clones and lacks some. The repertoire holds around 100,000 clones, with around 89% as singletons. The specimen was peripheral blood. The receptors derive from a woman aged 80 or over with acute or convalescent COVID-19.

The rearrangement joins TRBV9 to TRBJ2-5; 8 bases agree with TRBD1. V shed 3 bases, J shed 5 bases, and the junction held 9 bases outside the gene matches. The CDR3 loop spans 15 amino acids. Germline assignment: CDR1 SGDLS and CDR2 YYNGEE. CDR3 nucleotides: TGTGCCAGCAGCGGAAGGGGACAGGAGATGGAGACCCAGTACTTC. This codes for CASSGRGQEMETQYF.

This clone has only a few counts. This sample also contains other DNA sequences that code for the same CDR3. The chain recombines TRBV10-2 with TRBJ1-1, with a possible D match to TRBD1 (6 bases). CDR3 size: 14 residues. V was trimmed by 3 bases and J by 1 base, leaving 9 bases between them. Germline V gene lookup returns CDR1 WSHSY and CDR2 SAAADI. The DNA for the CDR3 is TGCGCCAGCAGTGAAGGGGGGGGGAACACTGAAGCTTTCTTT. Protein product: CASSEGGGNTEAFF.

This clone appeared a single time. The genes are TRBV18 and TRBJ1-2; unclear D gene. The CDR3 extends over 14 amino acids. The V gene lost 3 bases and the J gene lost 4 bases, with 12 bases spanning the gap. CDR1 KGHSH and CDR2 LQKENI come from the germline V gene. For the CDR3, the DNA is TGTGCCAGCTCACCTTCCCCGGGTGGCTATGGCTACACCTTC. It is translated as CASSPSPGGYGYTF.

The genes are TRBV29-1 and TRBJ2-7; no firm D call. Germline CDR1 reads SQVTM; CDR2 reads ANQGSEA. The ends were cut back, 5 bases at V and 2 bases at J, with 10 bases in the middle. The CDR3 contains 12 residues. The CDR3 protein is CSVLVTTYEQYF. CDR3 in DNA: TGCAGCGTTCTTGTCACTACCTACGAGCAGTACTTC.

This chain connects TRBV18 to TRBJ2-1, with 11 bases aligning to TRBD1. The germline V gene has CDR1 KGHSH and CDR2 LQKENI. The V segment lost 3 bases and the J segment 8 bases; nucleotides outside the gene matches: 6. This CDR3 comprises 15 residues. DNA for the CDR3: TGTGCCAGCTCACCCCGGGACAGGGGGATGGATGAGCAGTTCTTC. Translating it yields CASSPRDRGMDEQFF.

The chain is built from TRBV5-1 and TRBJ2-5; TRBD1 might be the D (6 bases). The V gene's germline CDR1 is SGHRS and CDR2 YFSETQ. The V gene lost 0 bases and the J gene lost 1 base, with 10 bases spanning the gap. This CDR3 region has 15 residues. CDR3 protein: CASSLVGALQETQYF. The CDR3 coding sequence is TGCGCCAGCAGCTTGGTGGGGGCCCTCCAAGAGACCCAGTACTTC.

The V call is TRBV18, the J call TRBJ1-1, with 8 bases identical to TRBD1. The J segment lost 3 bases and the V segment lost 5 bases, leaving 8 bases of the junction unmatched. The CDR3 runs to 15 residues. The germline gives CDR1 KGHSH, CDR2 LQKENI. The CDR3 DNA follows: TGTGCCAGCTCATCCCAGGGGGCTGAAGACACTGAAGCTTTCTTT. This gives the protein CASSSQGAEDTEAFF. Using reference TRBV18 and TRBJ1-1 for the parts outside the CDR3, the full variable domain is NAGVMQNPRHLVRRRGQEARLRCSPMKGHSHVYWYRQLPEEGLKFMVYLQKENIIDESGMPKERFSAEFPKEGPSILRIQQVVRGDSAAYFCASSSQGAEDTEAFFGQGTRLTVV.

This chain links TRBV6-6 with TRBJ1-6, with a tentative D call TRBD1 (5 bases). The V end lost 5 bases, the J end lost 5 bases, and 13 bases lay between the germline ends. Per germline, CDR1 MNHNY and CDR2 SVGAGI (reference sequence). The CDR3 runs 15 residues. The CDR3 bases are TGTGCCAGCAGTCAAACAGGACCCGATAATTCACCCCTCCACTTT. It codes for CASSQTGPDNSPLHF.

The gene calls are TRBV10-3 and TRBJ1-2; 7 bases match TRBD1. V was clipped by 11 bases and J by 4 bases; unmatched bases: 16. The CDR3 has 15 residues. Germline CDR1 and CDR2: ENHRY and SYGVKD. In DNA, the CDR3 is TGTGCCGCTCAGGGGGGACCCGGGACACCCTATGGCTACACCTTC. It yields the protein CAAQGGPGTPYGYTF.